This is a list of T cell receptor beta chains from one sample in a study of T cell responses to AZD1222 COVID-19 vaccine. Repertoires were generated with immunoSEQ multiplex PCR, while TCRdb's copy carries only in-frame clones and drops some. The sample includes 85,000 to 130,000 clones, around nine tenths of them seen just once. This sample comprised peripheral blood, obtained on day 0 of AZD1222 vaccination. The receptors come from an adult in good health. The CDR3 runs from the conserved cysteine through the conserved F or W. A D gene is named only where the DNA matches it firmly. Clone size is stated in some rows and not others, as once, few, many or a class when expanded.

cdr3_nt: TGTGCCAGCACCTCACGGCAGGGTTCGACTGAAGCTTTCTTT
cdr3_aa: CASTSRQGSTEAFF
j_call: TRBJ1-1
clone_size: .
d_call: .
v_call: TRBV3-1/TRBV3-2

cdr3_nt: TGTGCCAGCAGCACCCAGTGGGGAGAACGGTATGGCTACACCTTC
cdr3_aa: CASSTQWGERYGYTF
j_call: TRBJ1-2
clone_size: .
d_call: .
v_call: TRBV5-4

cdr3_nt: TGTGCCAGCTCACCAACGAGGATGGGAAACACTGAAGCTTTCTTT
cdr3_aa: CASSPTRMGNTEAFF
j_call: TRBJ1-1
clone_size: .
d_call: .
v_call: TRBV18

cdr3_nt: TGTGCCAGCAGTCAACCAGGCCATTATTATAATTCACCCCTCCACTTT
cdr3_aa: CASSQPGHYYNSPLHF
j_call: TRBJ1-6
clone_size: .
d_call: .
v_call: TRBV28

cdr3_nt: TGCAGTGCTAGTCCCAATGACAGGGGTGAGAACACTGAAGCTTTCTTT
cdr3_aa: CSASPNDRGENTEAFF
j_call: TRBJ1-1
clone_size: .
d_call: TRBD1
v_call: TRBV20-1

cdr3_nt: TGTGCCAGCAGCACACAAGTTTTTGTGGGGGCCTACGAGCAGTACTTC
cdr3_aa: CASSTQVFVGAYEQYF
j_call: TRBJ2-7
clone_size: .
d_call: .
v_call: TRBV7-8

cdr3_nt: TGTGCCAGCAGCCGGACTAGCGGGGGCTACGAGCAGTACTTC
cdr3_aa: CASSRTSGGYEQYF
j_call: TRBJ2-7
clone_size: .
d_call: TRBD2
v_call: TRBV7-9

cdr3_nt: TGTGCCAGCAGCTTAAATCCCAATCAGCCCCAGCATTTT
cdr3_aa: CASSLNPNQPQHF
j_call: TRBJ1-5
clone_size: .
d_call: .
v_call: TRBV11-2

cdr3_nt: TGTGCCAGCAGCCCTCGACAGGGAATAGGCACCGGGGAGCTGTTTTTT
cdr3_aa: CASSPRQGIGTGELFF
j_call: TRBJ2-2
clone_size: .
d_call: TRBD1
v_call: TRBV3-1/TRBV3-2

cdr3_nt: TGTGCCAGCAGCTTAGTTCTAGGACCGAACACTGAAGCTTTCTTT
cdr3_aa: CASSLVLGPNTEAFF
j_call: TRBJ1-1
clone_size: .
d_call: .
v_call: TRBV7-2

cdr3_nt: TGTGCCTGGAGTGTTGGTAGCGGGGAGTCCGATACGCAGTATTTT
cdr3_aa: CAWSVGSGESDTQYF
j_call: TRBJ2-3
clone_size: .
d_call: TRBD2
v_call: TRBV30

cdr3_nt: TGTGCCAGCAGTGGATCACGGGACAGGGCCAACAATGAGCAGTTCTTC
cdr3_aa: CASSGSRDRANNEQFF
j_call: TRBJ2-1
clone_size: .
d_call: TRBD1
v_call: TRBV25-1

cdr3_nt: TGTGCCAGCAGTGAAACCCGCCAGGGGCAGACACCCCTCCACTTT
cdr3_aa: CASSETRQGQTPLHF
j_call: TRBJ1-6
clone_size: once
d_call: .
v_call: TRBV2

cdr3_nt: TGTGCCAGCAGCCCCTATGGCAATCAGCCCCAGCATTTT
cdr3_aa: CASSPYGNQPQHF
j_call: TRBJ1-5
clone_size: .
d_call: .
v_call: TRBV7-2

cdr3_nt: TGTGCCAGCCAGAGGGTGAGCACTGAAGCTTTCTTT
cdr3_aa: CASQRVSTEAFF
j_call: TRBJ1-1
clone_size: .
d_call: .
v_call: TRBV12-3/TRBV12-4

cdr3_nt: TGCAGTGCGAGAAAGAACACTGAAGCTTTCTTT
cdr3_aa: CSARKNTEAFF
j_call: TRBJ1-1
clone_size: .
d_call: .
v_call: TRBV20-1

cdr3_nt: TGTGCCAGCAGTTATGGGCTGCGCCTCTCTGGAAACACCATATATTTT
cdr3_aa: CASSYGLRLSGNTIYF
j_call: TRBJ1-3
clone_size: few
d_call: .
v_call: TRBV6-2/TRBV6-3

cdr3_nt: TGTGCCAGTAGTCAGGCGAGGGGGCTGGCGGTTGAGCAGTTCTTC
cdr3_aa: CASSQARGLAVEQFF
j_call: TRBJ2-1
clone_size: .
d_call: TRBD1
v_call: TRBV19

cdr3_nt: TGTGCCAGCAGTTTAGGAGGGGAGGCTAATTCACCCCTCCACTTT
cdr3_aa: CASSLGGEANSPLHF
j_call: TRBJ1-6
clone_size: .
d_call: .
v_call: TRBV27

cdr3_nt: TGTGCCAGCAGCTCCCCCCCGAACACCATATATTTT
cdr3_aa: CASSSPPNTIYF
j_call: TRBJ1-3
clone_size: .
d_call: .
v_call: TRBV7-2

cdr3_nt: TGTGCCAGCAGCCCGGGGGGACGTCAAGAGACCCAGTACTTC
cdr3_aa: CASSPGGRQETQYF
j_call: TRBJ2-5
clone_size: .
d_call: TRBD2
v_call: TRBV4-2

cdr3_nt: TGTGCCAGCAGTTACGTCGCGGGCACCGGGGAGCTGTTTTTT
cdr3_aa: CASSYVAGTGELFF
j_call: TRBJ2-2
clone_size: .
d_call: .
v_call: TRBV6-2/TRBV6-3

cdr3_nt: TGCAGCGTTGTTACTACCACCGGGGAGCTGTTTTTT
cdr3_aa: CSVVTTTGELFF
j_call: TRBJ2-2
clone_size: .
d_call: .
v_call: TRBV29-1

cdr3_nt: TGCGCCAGCAGTCGGCAGGCACGCTACGAGCAGTACTTC
cdr3_aa: CASSRQARYEQYF
j_call: TRBJ2-7
clone_size: .
d_call: .
v_call: TRBV4-3

cdr3_nt: TGTGCCAGCACTACCGGACAGTCGACCCAGTACTTC
cdr3_aa: CASTTGQSTQYF
j_call: TRBJ2-5
clone_size: .
d_call: .
v_call: TRBV6-5

cdr3_nt: TGTGCCAGCAGTAGGGACAACAATGAGCAGTTCTTC
cdr3_aa: CASSRDNNEQFF
j_call: TRBJ2-1
clone_size: .
d_call: .
v_call: TRBV6-5

cdr3_nt: TGTGCCAGCAGCTTCGAGGGCTATGGCTACACCTTC
cdr3_aa: CASSFEGYGYTF
j_call: TRBJ1-2
clone_size: .
d_call: .
v_call: TRBV7-9

cdr3_nt: TGTGCCAGCAGCTTAGCAGGCGTCCTCTCTGGGGCCAACGTCCTGACTTTC
cdr3_aa: CASSLAGVLSGANVLTF
j_call: TRBJ2-6
clone_size: once
d_call: .
v_call: TRBV7-2

cdr3_nt: TGTGCCAGCAGTCCGCGGGACAGGGTGGGCACTGAAGCTTTCTTT
cdr3_aa: CASSPRDRVGTEAFF
j_call: TRBJ1-1
clone_size: .
d_call: TRBD1
v_call: TRBV27

cdr3_nt: TGCAGTGCTAGTATGGGGAGGGAGACCCAGTACTTC
cdr3_aa: CSASMGRETQYF
j_call: TRBJ2-5
clone_size: .
d_call: .
v_call: TRBV20-1

cdr3_nt: TGTGCCAGCAGCGTGGGGGGTCAGAGCAATCAGCCCCAGCATTTT
cdr3_aa: CASSVGGQSNQPQHF
j_call: TRBJ1-5
clone_size: .
d_call: .
v_call: TRBV9

cdr3_nt: TGTGCCAGCAGTTATAGTGGACTAGCGGCCTACAATGAGCAGTTCTTC
cdr3_aa: CASSYSGLAAYNEQFF
j_call: TRBJ2-1
clone_size: .
d_call: TRBD2
v_call: TRBV6-2/TRBV6-3

cdr3_nt: TGCAGTGCTAGTAAGGACCTATACGAGCAGTACTTC
cdr3_aa: CSASKDLYEQYF
j_call: TRBJ2-7
clone_size: .
d_call: .
v_call: TRBV20-1

cdr3_nt: TGTGCCAGTAGTCCCCAGGGACTGGAAGGCTATGGCTACACCTTC
cdr3_aa: CASSPQGLEGYGYTF
j_call: TRBJ1-2
clone_size: .
d_call: .
v_call: TRBV19

cdr3_nt: TGTGCCAGCAGTTACTCAGGGGGGCCTAGCTATGGCTACACCTTC
cdr3_aa: CASSYSGGPSYGYTF
j_call: TRBJ1-2
clone_size: .
d_call: .
v_call: TRBV6-5

cdr3_nt: TGTGCCAGCAGTTGGGTGGGACGAATCTATGGCTACACCTTC
cdr3_aa: CASSWVGRIYGYTF
j_call: TRBJ1-2
clone_size: .
d_call: .
v_call: TRBV28

cdr3_nt: TGTGCCAGCAGTTTAGGGCCAGGGGGGGCGTACGAGCAGTACTTC
cdr3_aa: CASSLGPGGAYEQYF
j_call: TRBJ2-7
clone_size: once
d_call: .
v_call: TRBV27

cdr3_nt: TGTGCCACCACAGATGTAGTCATCGACACTGAAGCTTTCTTT
cdr3_aa: CATTDVVIDTEAFF
j_call: TRBJ1-1
clone_size: .
d_call: .
v_call: TRBV28

cdr3_nt: TGTGCCAGCTCACCACTTTTCGGGACTAGCGGAAACGAGCAGTACTTC
cdr3_aa: CASSPLFGTSGNEQYF
j_call: TRBJ2-7
clone_size: .
d_call: TRBD2
v_call: TRBV18

cdr3_nt: TGTGCCAGCTCCCACTCCCCGGGGGAGAGGTTCTTC
cdr3_aa: CASSHSPGERFF
j_call: TRBJ2-1
clone_size: .
d_call: .
v_call: TRBV5-6

cdr3_nt: TGTGCCAGCAGCTTGGCGTCGGGGGTCGGTGGCTACACCTTC
cdr3_aa: CASSLASGVGGYTF
j_call: TRBJ1-2
clone_size: .
d_call: .
v_call: TRBV5-4

cdr3_nt: TGTGCCAGCAGCTTGGTTTTGACAGCGAACACCGGGGAGCTGTTTTTT
cdr3_aa: CASSLVLTANTGELFF
j_call: TRBJ2-2
clone_size: once
d_call: .
v_call: TRBV5-6

cdr3_nt: TGTGCCAGCAGCCAAGAGTCCAGGGCGTCTGGCTACACCTTC
cdr3_aa: CASSQESRASGYTF
j_call: TRBJ1-2
clone_size: few
d_call: .
v_call: TRBV3-1/TRBV3-2

cdr3_nt: TGTGCCAGCAGCGCCAGTAGAGGGGGATCACCCCTCCACTTT
cdr3_aa: CASSASRGGSPLHF
j_call: TRBJ1-6
clone_size: .
d_call: .
v_call: TRBV9

cdr3_nt: TGTGCCAGCAGCTCTAGAGGCCGGACAGGGAACAATGAGCAGTTCTTC
cdr3_aa: CASSSRGRTGNNEQFF
j_call: TRBJ2-1
clone_size: .
d_call: TRBD1
v_call: TRBV7-2

cdr3_nt: TGTGCCAGCAGTGGGGACGCGAACACCGGGGAGCTGTTTTTT
cdr3_aa: CASSGDANTGELFF
j_call: TRBJ2-2
clone_size: .
d_call: .
v_call: TRBV6-4

cdr3_nt: TGTGCCAGCAGTTTCGGGGGGACTGAAGCTTTCTTT
cdr3_aa: CASSFGGTEAFF
j_call: TRBJ1-1
clone_size: .
d_call: .
v_call: TRBV28

cdr3_nt: TGTGCCAGCAGCCAATGGTTGGGGAGGGATGAGCAGTTCTTC
cdr3_aa: CASSQWLGRDEQFF
j_call: TRBJ2-1
clone_size: .
d_call: TRBD2
v_call: TRBV14

cdr3_nt: TGCGCCAGCAGACCAGAGGGTGGGTACACTGAAGCTTTCTTT
cdr3_aa: CASRPEGGYTEAFF
j_call: TRBJ1-1
clone_size: .
d_call: .
v_call: TRBV5-1

cdr3_nt: TGTGCCAGCAGCGTAGGAAGTTATGGAGACACCATATATTTT
cdr3_aa: CASSVGSYGDTIYF
j_call: TRBJ1-3
clone_size: .
d_call: .
v_call: TRBV9

cdr3_nt: TGTGCCACCAGTGATTTGGGCCAGGGTCTTCACAATGAGCAGTTCTTC
cdr3_aa: CATSDLGQGLHNEQFF
j_call: TRBJ2-1
clone_size: .
d_call: .
v_call: TRBV24-1

cdr3_nt: TGTGCCAGCAGGCTAGCAACGGGGGAGCTGTTTTTT
cdr3_aa: CASRLATGELFF
j_call: TRBJ2-2
clone_size: few
d_call: .
v_call: TRBV7-2

cdr3_nt: TGTGCCAGCAGCTTACCGACAGGGGGCACAGATACGCAGTATTTT
cdr3_aa: CASSLPTGGTDTQYF
j_call: TRBJ2-3
clone_size: .
d_call: TRBD1
v_call: TRBV5-5

cdr3_nt: TGTGCCAGCAGCGCCTCATGGACTAGCGGGGCATTAAATGAGCAGTTCTTC
cdr3_aa: CASSASWTSGALNEQFF
j_call: TRBJ2-1
clone_size: once
d_call: TRBD2
v_call: TRBV9

cdr3_nt: TGTGCCAGCAGTTTTAACGGGGGTGAAAAACTGTTTTTT
cdr3_aa: CASSFNGGEKLFF
j_call: TRBJ1-4
clone_size: .
d_call: .
v_call: TRBV6-4

cdr3_nt: TGTGCCAGCATCGTTGGGGGTATGACGTACACTGAAGCTTTCTTT
cdr3_aa: CASIVGGMTYTEAFF
j_call: TRBJ1-1
clone_size: few
d_call: .
v_call: TRBV28

cdr3_nt: TGTGCCAGCAGTGAGGTGCAGGGAGGAACTGAAGCTTTCTTT
cdr3_aa: CASSEVQGGTEAFF
j_call: TRBJ1-1
clone_size: .
d_call: .
v_call: TRBV6-4

cdr3_nt: TGTGCCAGCAGTCCCCATCAGGGAGGGGATACTGAAGCTTTCTTT
cdr3_aa: CASSPHQGGDTEAFF
j_call: TRBJ1-1
clone_size: .
d_call: .
v_call: TRBV25-1

cdr3_nt: TGTGCCAGCAGCTACCCCCCAGGGGTAGGAACCGGGGAGCTGTTTTTT
cdr3_aa: CASSYPPGVGTGELFF
j_call: TRBJ2-2
clone_size: .
d_call: .
v_call: TRBV5-5

cdr3_nt: TGTGCCAGCAGCAAACAACAGGGGAACACCGGGGAGCTGTTTTTT
cdr3_aa: CASSKQQGNTGELFF
j_call: TRBJ2-2
clone_size: .
d_call: .
v_call: TRBV7-3